This T cell receptor beta chain was obtained from a study of cytomegalovirus exposure and HLA in healthy donors. The germline gives CDR1 SGHTA, CDR2 FQGTGA. Trimming cost V 5 bases and J 7 bases; bases outside gene matches: 13. This CDR3 spans 16 amino acids. General observations from the study: It has been reported that TCR beta sequences accurately predicted the HLA-A and HLA-B alleles of most subjects. Exclusion as indistinguishable affected some V segments, including TRBV6-2 and TRBV6-3.

Healthy bone marrow donors formed the donor group. Whereas donors were nominally healthy upon sampling, unrecorded immune exposures were probable. A note on this clone: What it recognizes is unknown.

Primers for the PCR totalled 60 Vbeta and 13 Jbeta. Using immunoSEQ multiplex PCR, the repertoire was profiled, and TCRdb retains in-frame clones only, with some absent. Of 200,000 to 250,000 clones listed, around 83% are singletons. The sequence derives from a woman in her forties in good health and CMV-seronegative. The chain joins TRBV7-3 to TRBJ2-1; TRBD2 matches 8 bases. Sequencing was carried out using PBMCs. In DNA form, the CDR3 reads TGTGCCAGCAGCACCCCGGGGGGGAGGGCCGGGAATGAGCAGTTCTTC. Translating it yields CASSTPGGRAGNEQFF. Drawing the rest from reference TRBV7-3 and TRBJ2-1, the complete variable domain is GAGVSQTPSNKVTEKGKYVELRCDPISGHTALYWYRQSLGQGPEFLIYFQGTGAADDSGLPNDRFFAVRPEGSVSTLKIQRTERGDSAVYLCASSTPGGRAGNEQFFGPGTRLTVL.